Given below is one T cell receptor beta chain in context. Method: immunoSEQ multiplex PCR; TCRdb's copy keeps in-frame clones and lacks some. This table holds about 32,000 clones, around 93% found once. The data belong to a study of T cell changes during pregnancy in multiple sclerosis. The junction had 5 bases not matched to a gene; V was cut back by 5 bases and J by 3 bases. In germline, CDR1 is SEHNR, CDR2 FQNEAQ (reference sequence). The CDR3 is made up of 16 amino acids. The sequence came from a female donor with multiple sclerosis, enrolled in a pregnancy study. Sequences were derived from CD4+ T cells from peripheral blood mononuclear cells, sampled in the second trimester of pregnancy. The genes are TRBV7-9 and TRBJ2-1; 12 bases line up with TRBD2. The CDR3 DNA follows: TGTGCCAGCAGCCCCCCACTAGCGGGGGGCTACAATGAGCAGTTCTTC. Translating it yields CASSPPLAGGYNEQFF.